This T cell receptor (beta chain) is drawn from a study of identical twins. Each CDR3 protein is one row after TCRdb ran MiXCR on the 5' RACE reads. The data show 750,000 to 950,000 distinct CDR3 sequences, with about 12% seen just once and around 1.6% held by the top ten. The study's findings and limits: Out-of-frame alpha sequences common to twins exhibited an excess of low generation probability.

The CDR3 is 15 residues long. Germline CDR1 is SGHVS and CDR2 is FQNEAQ. With 3 bases removed from V and 4 bases from J, the gap between germline ends came to 12 bases. This clonotype was observed a handful of times. As yet, its antigen is unknown. This sample was also put to use in a study of yellow fever vaccine responses in identical twins.

The chain carries TRBV7-8 and TRBJ2-2; the D is unclear. The clonotype was recovered from a woman between 18 and 29 years old in good health. Input material: PBMCs. The CDR3 protein is CASSFGPGATGELFF. The CDR3, as DNA: TGTGCCAGCAGCTTCGGTCCAGGAGCCACCGGGGAGCTGTTTTTT.